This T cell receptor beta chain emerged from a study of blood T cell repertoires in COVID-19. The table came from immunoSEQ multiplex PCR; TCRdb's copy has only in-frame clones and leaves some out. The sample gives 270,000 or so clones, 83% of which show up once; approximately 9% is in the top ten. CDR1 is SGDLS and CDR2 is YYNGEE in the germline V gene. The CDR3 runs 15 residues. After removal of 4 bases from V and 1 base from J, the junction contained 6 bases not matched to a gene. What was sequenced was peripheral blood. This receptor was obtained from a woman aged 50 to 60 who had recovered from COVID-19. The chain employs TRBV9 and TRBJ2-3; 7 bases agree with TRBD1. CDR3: CASSRRGGGTDTQYF. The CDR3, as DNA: TGTGCCAGCAGCCGGAGAGGGGGCGGCACAGATACGCAGTATTTT.